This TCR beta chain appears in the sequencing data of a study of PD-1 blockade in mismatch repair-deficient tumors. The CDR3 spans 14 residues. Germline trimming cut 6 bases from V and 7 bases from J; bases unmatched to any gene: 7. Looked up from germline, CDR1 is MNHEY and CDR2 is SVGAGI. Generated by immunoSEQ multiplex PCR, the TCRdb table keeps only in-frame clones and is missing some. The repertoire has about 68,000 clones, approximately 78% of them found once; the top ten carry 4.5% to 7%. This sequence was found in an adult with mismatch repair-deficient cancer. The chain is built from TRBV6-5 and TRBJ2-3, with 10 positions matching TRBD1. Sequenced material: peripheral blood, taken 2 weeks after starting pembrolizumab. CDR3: CASRTVGQGNTQYF. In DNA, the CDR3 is TGTGCCAGCAGAACAGTGGGACAGGGGAATACGCAGTATTTT.